The subject of this entry is one TCR beta chain. No antigen is known for it. The sample is drawn from a study of cytomegalovirus exposure and HLA in healthy donors. The study, taken as a whole, reports: What a later analysis showed was that several of the most significant clusters appeared linked to common viral pathogens. As confirmed in vitro, a few CMV-associated chains were specific for CMV antigens. TCR beta chains associated with HLA were, in a later analysis, more clonally expanded than equally common others. One variant, a missense change in DCLRE1C, was linked in a later analysis to TCR beta V- and J-gene trimming.

PCR involved 60 Vbeta and 13 Jbeta primers. Clones were read by immunoSEQ multiplex PCR, and TCRdb kept only the in-frame ones, dropping some. Its table records about 130,000 clones. The CDR3 spans 15 residues. V dropped 2 bases and J dropped 0 bases, with 10 bases sitting between them. The V gene's germline CDR1 is SGHAT and CDR2 FQDESV (reference sequence). The rearrangement uses TRBV11-1 and TRBJ1-2; D might be TRBD1 (6 bases). Sequenced sample: PBMCs. This receptor was taken from a man between 18 and 29 years old in good health and CMV-seronegative. In nucleotides, the CDR3 is TGTGCCAGCAGCTTAATGACAGGAGCTAACTATGGCTACACCTTC. It translates to CASSLMTGANYGYTF.